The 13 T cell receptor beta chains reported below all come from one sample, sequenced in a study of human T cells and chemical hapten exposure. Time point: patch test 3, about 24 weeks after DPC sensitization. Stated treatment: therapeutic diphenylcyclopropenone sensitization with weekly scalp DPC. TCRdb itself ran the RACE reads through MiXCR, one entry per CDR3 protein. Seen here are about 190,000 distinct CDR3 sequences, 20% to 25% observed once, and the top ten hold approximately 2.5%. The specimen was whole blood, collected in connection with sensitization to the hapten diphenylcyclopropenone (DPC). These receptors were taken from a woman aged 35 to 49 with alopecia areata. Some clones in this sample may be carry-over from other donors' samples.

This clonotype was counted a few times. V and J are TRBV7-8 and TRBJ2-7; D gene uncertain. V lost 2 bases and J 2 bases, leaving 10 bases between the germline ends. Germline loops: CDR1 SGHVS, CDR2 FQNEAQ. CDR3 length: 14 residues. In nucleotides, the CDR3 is TGTGCCAGCAGCTTAAGGGTTAGGGCCTACGAGCAGTACTTC. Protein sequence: CASSLRVRAYEQYF.

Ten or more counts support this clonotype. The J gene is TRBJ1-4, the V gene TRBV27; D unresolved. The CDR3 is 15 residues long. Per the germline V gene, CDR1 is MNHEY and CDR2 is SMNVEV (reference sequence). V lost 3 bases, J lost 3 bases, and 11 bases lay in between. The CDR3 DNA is TGTGCCAGCAGTTTCGGCCTCCGTGCTAATGAAAAACTGTTTTTT. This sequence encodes CASSFGLRANEKLFF.

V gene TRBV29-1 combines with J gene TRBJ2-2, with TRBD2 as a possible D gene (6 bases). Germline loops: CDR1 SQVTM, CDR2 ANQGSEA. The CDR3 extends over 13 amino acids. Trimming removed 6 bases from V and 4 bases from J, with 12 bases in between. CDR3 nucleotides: TGCAGCGTAGCCCAGGGAGGCACCGGGGAGCTGTTTTTT. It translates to CSVAQGGTGELFF.

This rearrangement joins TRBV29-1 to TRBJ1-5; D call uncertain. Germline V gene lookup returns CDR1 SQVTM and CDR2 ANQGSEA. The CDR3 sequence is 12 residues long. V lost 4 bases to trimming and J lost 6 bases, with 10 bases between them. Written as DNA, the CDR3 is TGCAGCGTTGGGGAACAGTTTCAGCCCCAGCATTTT. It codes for CSVGEQFQPQHF.

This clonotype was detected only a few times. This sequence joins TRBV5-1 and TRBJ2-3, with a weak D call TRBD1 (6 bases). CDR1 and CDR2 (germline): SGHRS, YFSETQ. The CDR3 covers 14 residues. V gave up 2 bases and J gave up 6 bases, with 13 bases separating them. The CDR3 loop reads CASSLQGATDTQYF. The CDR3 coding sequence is TGCGCCAGCAGCTTACAGGGAGCTACGGATACGCAGTATTTT. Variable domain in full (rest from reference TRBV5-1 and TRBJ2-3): KAGVTQTPRYLIKTRGQQVTLSCSPISGHRSVSWYQQTPGQGLQFLFEYFSETQRNKGNFPGRFSGRQFSNSRSEMNVSTLELGDSALYLCASSLQGATDTQYFGPGTRLTVL.

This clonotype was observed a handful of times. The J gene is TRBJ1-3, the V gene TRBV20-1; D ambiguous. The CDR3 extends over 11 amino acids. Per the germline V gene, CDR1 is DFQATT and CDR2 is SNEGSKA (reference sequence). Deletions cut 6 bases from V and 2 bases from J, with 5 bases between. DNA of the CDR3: TGCAGTGCCCCCGCTGGAAACACCATATATTTT. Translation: CSAPAGNTIYF.

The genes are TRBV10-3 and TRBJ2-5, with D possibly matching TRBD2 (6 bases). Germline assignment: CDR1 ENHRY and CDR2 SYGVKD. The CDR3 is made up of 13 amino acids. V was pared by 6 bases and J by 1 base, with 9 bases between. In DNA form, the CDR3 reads TGTGCCATCAGCCGGGAGCTCCAAGAGACCCAGTACTTC. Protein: CAISRELQETQYF.

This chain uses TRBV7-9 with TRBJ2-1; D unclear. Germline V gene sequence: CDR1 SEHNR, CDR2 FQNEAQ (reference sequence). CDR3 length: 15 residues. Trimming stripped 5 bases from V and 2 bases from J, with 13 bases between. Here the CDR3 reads CASSPRRKPYNEQFF. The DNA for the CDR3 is TGTGCCAGCAGCCCCCGCAGGAAACCCTACAATGAGCAGTTCTTC. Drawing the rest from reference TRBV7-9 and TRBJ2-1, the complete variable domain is DTGVSQNPRHKITKRGQNVTFRCDPISEHNRLYWYRQTLGQGPEFLTYFQNEAQLEKSRLLSDRFSAERPKGSFSTLEIQRTEQGDSAMYLCASSPRRKPYNEQFFGPGTRLTVL.

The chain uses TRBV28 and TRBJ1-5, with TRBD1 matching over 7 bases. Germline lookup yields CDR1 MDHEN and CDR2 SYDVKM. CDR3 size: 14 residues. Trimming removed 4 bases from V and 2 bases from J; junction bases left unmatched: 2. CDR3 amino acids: CASSSGTGNQPQHF. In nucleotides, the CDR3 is TGTGCCAGCAGTTCCGGGACAGGCAATCAGCCCCAGCATTTT.

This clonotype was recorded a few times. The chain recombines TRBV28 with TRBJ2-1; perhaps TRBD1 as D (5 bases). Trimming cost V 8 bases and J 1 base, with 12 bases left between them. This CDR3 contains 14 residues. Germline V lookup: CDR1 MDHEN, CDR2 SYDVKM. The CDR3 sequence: CASEGAQSYNEQFF. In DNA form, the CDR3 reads TGTGCCAGCGAAGGGGCCCAGTCCTACAATGAGCAGTTCTTC.

The CDR3 sequence: CASRDSRNTEAFF. For the CDR3, the DNA is TGTGCCAGCAGGGACAGCCGGAACACTGAAGCTTTCTTT. V and J are TRBV7-9 and TRBJ1-1; D possibly corresponds to TRBD1 (6 bases). Trimming removed 6 bases at V and 1 base at J, with 9 bases between. This CDR3 contains 13 residues. Looked up from germline, CDR1 is SEHNR and CDR2 is FQNEAQ (reference sequence).

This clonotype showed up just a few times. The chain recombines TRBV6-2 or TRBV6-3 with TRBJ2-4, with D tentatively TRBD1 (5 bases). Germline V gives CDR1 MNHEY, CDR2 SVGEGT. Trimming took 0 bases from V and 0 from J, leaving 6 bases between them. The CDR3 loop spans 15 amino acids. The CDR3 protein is CASSYSGLAKNIQYF. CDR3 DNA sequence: TGTGCCAGCAGTTACTCGGGGCTAGCCAAAAACATTCAGTACTTC.

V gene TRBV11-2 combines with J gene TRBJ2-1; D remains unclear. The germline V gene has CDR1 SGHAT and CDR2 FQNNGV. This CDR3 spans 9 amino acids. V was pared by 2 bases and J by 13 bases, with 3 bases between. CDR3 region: CASSLFQFF. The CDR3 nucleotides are TGTGCCAGCAGCTTATTTCAGTTCTTC.